One and the same sample provided the 32 T cell receptor beta chains below, sequenced in a study of T cells after yellow fever vaccination. TCRdb recomputed calls from the 5' RACE reads with MiXCR, one row per CDR3 protein. The data contain hundreds of thousands of distinct CDR3 sequences, 11% of them singletons. Specimen: PBMCs, collected on the day of the first yellow fever vaccination. Every receptor here comes from a young man who received the YFV17D yellow fever vaccine.

This clonotype was detected only a few times. The chain joins TRBV29-1 to TRBJ2-1; possible D gene TRBD1, 5 bases. The CDR3 sequence is 15 residues long. Germline V gives CDR1 SQVTM, CDR2 ANQGSEA. Trimming took off 0 bases at V and 8 bases at J, with 17 bases between the two ends. CDR3 loop: CSVEDARAAFYEQFF. CDR3 sequence (DNA): TGCAGCGTTGAAGATGCCAGGGCGGCTTTCTATGAGCAGTTCTTC.

V gene TRBV7-2 combines with J gene TRBJ1-2; D not certain. CDR3 length: 14 amino acids. The V end was cut by 0 bases, the J end by 3 bases, with 8 bases between. The germline V gene has CDR1 SGHTA and CDR2 FQGNSA. The chain's CDR3 is CASSLAAGYYGYTF. Written as DNA, the CDR3 is TGTGCCAGCAGCTTAGCGGCAGGATACTATGGCTACACCTTC.

The CDR3 nucleotides are TGTGCCAGCAGTTTACCCCTAGGCGAGCAGTACTTC. The encoded protein is CASSLPLGEQYF. The V gene is TRBV12-3 or TRBV12-4, the J gene TRBJ2-7; D remains ambiguous. CDR3 length: 12 amino acids. V gave up 2 bases and J gave up 6 bases, with 8 bases separating them.

This clonotype was picked up a small number of times. The chain carries TRBV18 and TRBJ2-7; D call uncertain. Trimming removed 3 bases from V and 7 bases from J, with 13 bases in between. The germline CDR1 and CDR2 sequences are KGHSH and LQKENI. CDR3 length: 13 amino acids. The CDR3 DNA follows: TGTGCCAGCTCACCGATTCCAAGTGGGGAGCAGTACGTC. Amino acid sequence: CASSPIPSGEQYV.

The genes are TRBV20-1 and TRBJ2-3; D not certain. The germline gives CDR1 DFQATT, CDR2 SNEGSKA (reference sequence). The V gene lost 1 base and the J gene lost 2 bases, with 13 bases spanning the gap. This CDR3 has 15 residues. The CDR3 is CSARAGPTSTDTQYF. CDR3 DNA sequence: TGCAGTGCTAGAGCAGGACCGACATCCACAGATACGCAGTATTTT.

This chain joins TRBV7-8 and TRBJ1-5; 7 bases agree with TRBD1. J lost 6 bases, V lost 5 bases, and 13 bases had no gene match. Germline CDR1 SGHVS, CDR2 FQNEAQ. This CDR3 has 16 residues. DNA of the CDR3: TGTGCCAGCAGCCCCCGGGGAGACAGGGTCGGTCAGCCCCAGCATTTT. It is translated as CASSPRGDRVGQPQHF.

The CDR3 here is CASRSGNTEAFF. The CDR3, as DNA: TGCGCCAGCAGATCCGGGAACACTGAAGCTTTCTTT. V is TRBV5-1 and J is TRBJ1-1, with unresolved D. The length of the CDR3 is 12 residues. Trimming stripped 5 bases from V and 1 base from J, with 6 bases between. Germline V gene sequence: CDR1 SGHRS, CDR2 YFSETQ.

The chain links TRBV20-1 to TRBJ2-7; 7 bases line up with TRBD1. Per the germline V gene, CDR1 is DFQATT and CDR2 is SNEGSKA (reference sequence). The CDR3 totals 14 residues. Germline trimming cut 5 bases from V and 6 bases from J; bases unmatched to any gene: 13. The CDR3 spells CSAGSPGQAGEQYV. In nucleotides, the CDR3 is TGCAGTGCTGGAAGTCCCGGACAGGCAGGCGAGCAGTACGTC.

This clonotype was detected only a few times. The rearrangement joins TRBV30 to TRBJ1-5; tentatively, D is TRBD1 (5 bases). The CDR3 consists of 13 residues. Trimming pared 2 bases from V and 4 bases from J, leaving 9 bases between. Germline CDR1 is GTSNPN and CDR2 is SVGIG (reference sequence). Here the CDR3 reads CAWSSGGNQPQHF. CDR3 nucleotides: TGTGCCTGGAGTTCGGGGGGGAATCAGCCCCAGCATTTT. Supplemented by reference TRBV30 and TRBJ1-5, the full variable domain reads SQTIHQWPATLVQPVGSPLSLECTVEGTSNPNLYWYRQAAGRGLQLLFYSVGIGQISSEVPQNLSASRPQDRQFILSSKKLLLSDSGFYLCAWSSGGNQPQHFGDGTRLSIL.

The chain uses TRBV27 and TRBJ1-2, with 7 bases identical to TRBD1. Germline CDR1 is MNHEY and CDR2 is SMNVEV (reference sequence). V lost 6 bases and J lost 0; bases outside the gene matches: 7. This CDR3 comprises 15 residues. CDR3: CASSYRGHTNYGYTF. The CDR3 nucleotides are TGTGCCAGCAGCTACAGGGGACATACTAACTATGGCTACACCTTC.

The chain is built from TRBV4-2 and TRBJ2-2, with 7 bases that match TRBD2. Germline CDR1 and CDR2: LGHNA and YNFKEQ. V was pared by 2 bases and J by 7 bases, with 4 bases of the junction left unmatched. This CDR3 has 14 amino acids. The CDR3 region has the DNA TGTGCCAGCAGCCAACCTAGCGGAAGCGGGGAGCTGTTTTTT. This sequence encodes CASSQPSGSGELFF.

This clonotype has more than one count but fewer than ten. V and J are TRBV9 and TRBJ2-7; either TRBD1 or TRBD2 may supply D (5 bases each). Trimming shortened V by 3 bases and J by 0 bases, and 13 bases separated the two germline ends. CDR3 length: 15 amino acids. Germline V gives CDR1 SGDLS, CDR2 YYNGEE. The DNA of the CDR3 is TGTGCCAGCAGCGCCCGGGACGCCGCCTCCTACGAGCAGTACTTC. It codes for CASSARDAASYEQYF.

This clonotype was picked up a small number of times. J is TRBJ2-3 and V is TRBV5-4, with a possible D match to TRBD2 (5 bases). Trimming removed 4 bases at V and 2 bases at J, with 11 bases between. CDR1 SGHNT and CDR2 YYREEE come from the germline V gene (reference sequence). The CDR3 runs 14 residues. CDR3: CASSPADHTDTQYF. For the CDR3, the DNA is TGTGCCAGCAGCCCAGCGGACCACACAGATACGCAGTATTTT.

The chain employs TRBV7-2 and TRBJ1-5, with D possibly being TRBD1 (6 bases). The V and J ends lost 0 bases and 6 bases respectively, with 15 bases between them. The CDR3 totals 16 residues. CDR1 SGHTA and CDR2 FQGNSA come from the germline V gene. In nucleotides, the CDR3 is TGTGCCAGCAGCTTAGCGTGGCAGGGGATTGCTCAGCCCCAGCATTTT. Translating it yields CASSLAWQGIAQPQHF.

This clonotype has a count of ten or more. DNA for the CDR3: TGTGCCAGCAGTTACTCGAACGAGCAGTACTTC. This translates into CASSYSNEQYF. V gene TRBV6-5 combines with J gene TRBJ2-7; D unresolved. This CDR3 is 11 amino acids long. Trimming took off 0 bases at V and 5 bases at J, with 2 bases between the two ends. The germline V gene has CDR1 MNHEY and CDR2 SVGAGI.

This clonotype has only a few counts. The V call is TRBV11-2, the J call TRBJ1-1; no reliable D call. Germline CDR1 is SGHAT and CDR2 is FQNNGV. Trimming shortened V by 1 base and J by 10 bases, and 4 bases separated the two germline ends. The CDR3 length is 10 residues. CDR3 amino acids: CASSLGTAFF. The CDR3 nucleotides are TGTGCCAGCAGCTTAGGGACAGCTTTCTTT.

This clonotype has just a few counts. The V gene is TRBV5-1, the J gene TRBJ2-2; the D is unclear. The CDR3 totals 15 residues. Deletions cut 0 bases from V and 4 bases from J, with 10 bases between. Germline-derived CDR1 and CDR2 are SGHRS and YFSETQ. Here the CDR3 DNA reads TGCGCCAGCAGCTTGGTCGGCTACTCCACCGGGGAGCTGTTTTTT. This translates into CASSLVGYSTGELFF.

This clonotype showed up just a few times. The rearrangement uses TRBV7-2 and TRBJ1-5; D unclear. The V gene's germline CDR1 is SGHTA and CDR2 FQGNSA. V was cut by 1 base and J by 5 bases, with 12 bases left in between. This CDR3 has 15 amino acids. CDR3 residues: CASSLVAVKDQPQHF. The CDR3 nucleotides read TGTGCCAGCAGCTTAGTGGCAGTTAAGGATCAGCCCCAGCATTTT.

The rearrangement links TRBV4-3 to TRBJ1-2, with TRBD1 matching 9 bases. After removal of 0 bases from V and 7 bases from J, the junction contained 6 bases not matched to a gene. CDR1 is LGHNA and CDR2 is YSLEER in the germline V gene. This CDR3 has 15 residues. The CDR3 DNA is TGCGCCAGCAGCCAAGAGGACAGGGGAAGATTTGGCTACACCTTC. The encoded protein is CASSQEDRGRFGYTF.

The chain links TRBV12-3 or TRBV12-4 to TRBJ1-1; tentative D call: TRBD1 (5 bases). The CDR3 length is 11 residues. The germline V and J ends were trimmed by 8 bases and 5 bases, with 9 bases remaining between them. The CDR3 sequence: CASQGITEAFF. CDR3 nucleotide sequence: TGTGCCAGCCAGGGAATTACTGAAGCTTTCTTT.

The chain recombines TRBV19 with TRBJ2-5; TRBD1 agrees at 9 bases. CDR1 is LNHDA and CDR2 is SQIVND in the germline V gene (reference sequence). The CDR3 runs 14 residues. V dropped 3 bases and J dropped 4; count of bases not matched to a gene: 3. The CDR3 spells CASSITGGAETQYF. The CDR3 DNA is TGTGCCAGTAGTATTACAGGGGGCGCAGAGACCCAGTACTTC.

This clonotype was seen more than once but under ten times. The gene calls are TRBV12-3 or TRBV12-4 and TRBJ2-6, with a possible D match to TRBD1 (6 bases). CDR3 size: 16 residues. Trimming left V 3 bases short and J 0 bases short, with 9 bases between. The CDR3 spells CASSFWGHSGANVLTF. CDR3 nucleotides: TGTGCCAGCAGTTTTTGGGGGCACTCTGGGGCCAACGTCCTGACTTTC.

This clonotype was recorded a few times. V is TRBV5-5 and J is TRBJ1-6, with a tentative D call TRBD1 (6 bases). With 1 base removed from V and 8 bases from J, the gap between germline ends came to 10 bases. The CDR3 is made up of 14 amino acids. Germline CDR1 SGHKS, CDR2 YYEKEE (reference sequence). The CDR3 coding sequence is TGTGCCAGCAGCTTGTCGGCAGGGGATTCACCCCTCCACTTT. This translates into CASSLSAGDSPLHF.

This sequence joins TRBV12-3 or TRBV12-4 and TRBJ2-1, with D tentatively TRBD1 (6 bases). The CDR3 covers 14 residues. V lost 6 bases to trimming and J lost 10 bases, with 19 bases between them. In nucleotides, the CDR3 is TGTGCCAGCAGCCAAAGGGGGAGAATGGAGGAGCAGTTCTTC. This sequence encodes CASSQRGRMEEQFF.

This clonotype has only a few counts. The chain has TRBV13 and TRBJ2-3; D may be TRBD1 (6 bases). The germline gives CDR1 PRHDT, CDR2 FYEKMQ (reference sequence). The CDR3 runs 13 residues. Deletions cut 5 bases from V and 2 bases from J, with 8 bases between. The CDR3: CASSGTITDTQYF. CDR3 nucleotide sequence: TGTGCCAGCAGCGGGACAATCACAGATACGCAGTATTTT.

The chain recombines TRBV20-1 with TRBJ1-5, with D possibly being TRBD1 (6 bases). CDR3 length equals 12 residues. Trimming left V 4 bases short and J 5 bases short, with 9 bases between. Germline V gene lookup returns CDR1 DFQATT and CDR2 SNEGSKA (reference sequence). CDR3 DNA sequence: TGCAGTGCTACGGACAGACATCAGCCCCAGCATTTT. It codes for CSATDRHQPQHF.

This clonotype was seen ten or more times. The rearrangement links TRBV5-1 to TRBJ2-2; the D is unclear. This CDR3 is built from 15 residues. Germline V gene sequence: CDR1 SGHRS, CDR2 YFSETQ. Trimming pared 0 bases from V and 2 bases from J, leaving 8 bases between. The CDR3 reads CASSLDGPNTGELFF. CDR3 DNA sequence: TGCGCCAGCAGCTTGGACGGACCTAACACCGGGGAGCTGTTTTTT.

This clonotype has more than one count but fewer than ten. The chain employs TRBV6-2 or TRBV6-3 and TRBJ2-1; 11 bases agree with TRBD1. Trimming cost V 2 bases and J 8 bases; bases outside gene matches: 8. Looked up from germline, CDR1 is MNHEY and CDR2 is SVGEGT. The CDR3 extends over 16 amino acids. The CDR3 nucleotides are TGTGCCAGCAGTTACACGGCGGGACAGGGGGAGGATGAGCAGTTCTTC. Amino acid sequence: CASSYTAGQGEDEQFF.

The rearrangement uses TRBV20-1 and TRBJ2-1, with D perhaps matching TRBD1 or TRBD2 (5 bases each). This CDR3 has 13 residues. Germline CDR1 reads DFQATT; CDR2 reads SNEGSKA (reference sequence). This CDR3 is CSVERGQSNEQFF. In DNA form, the CDR3 reads TGCAGCGTTGAACGGGGCCAATCCAATGAGCAGTTCTTC.

This clonotype was detected a few times. The genes are TRBV24-1 and TRBJ2-5, with 8 bases matching TRBD1. The CDR3 has 16 residues. Germline lookup yields CDR1 KGHDR and CDR2 SFDVKD. The V segment lost 0 bases and the J segment 3 bases; nucleotides outside the gene matches: 5. In DNA, the CDR3 is TGTGCCACCAGTGATTTGATGGCAGGGGGCAAAGAGACCCAGTACTTC. Translated, it gives CATSDLMAGGKETQYF.

CDR3 bases: TGTGCCAGCAGCTTCAAAACAGGGCCTCTTAATTCACCCCTCCACTTT. Translated: CASSFKTGPLNSPLHF. This chain connects TRBV7-2 to TRBJ1-6; possibly TRBD1 for D (6 bases). Trimming took off 3 bases at V and 6 bases at J, with 15 bases between the two ends. Germline V gives CDR1 SGHTA, CDR2 FQGNSA. This CDR3 has 16 residues.

Ten or more counts support this clonotype. The genes are TRBV6-5 and TRBJ2-7; D is possibly TRBD1 (6 bases). The CDR3 is 15 amino acids. Germline lookup yields CDR1 MNHEY and CDR2 SVGAGI. V was pared by 4 bases and J by 3 bases, with 16 bases between. Here the CDR3 reads CASSSPGDTGYEQYF. Here the CDR3 DNA reads TGTGCCAGCAGTTCTCCCGGGGACACAGGCTACGAGCAGTACTTC.